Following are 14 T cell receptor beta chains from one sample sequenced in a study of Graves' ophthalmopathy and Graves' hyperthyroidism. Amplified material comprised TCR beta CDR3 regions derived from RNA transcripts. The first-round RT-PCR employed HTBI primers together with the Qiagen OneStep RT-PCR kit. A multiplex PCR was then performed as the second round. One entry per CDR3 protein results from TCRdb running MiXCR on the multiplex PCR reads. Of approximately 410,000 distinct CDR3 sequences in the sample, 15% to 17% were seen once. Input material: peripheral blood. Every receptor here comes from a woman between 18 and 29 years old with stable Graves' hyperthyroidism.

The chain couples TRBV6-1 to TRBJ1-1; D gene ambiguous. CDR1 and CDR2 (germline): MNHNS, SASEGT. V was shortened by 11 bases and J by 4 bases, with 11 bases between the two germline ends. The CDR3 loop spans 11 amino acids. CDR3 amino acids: CAGGIGTEAFF. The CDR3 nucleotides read TGTGCCGGCGGTATCGGCACTGAAGCTTTCTTT.

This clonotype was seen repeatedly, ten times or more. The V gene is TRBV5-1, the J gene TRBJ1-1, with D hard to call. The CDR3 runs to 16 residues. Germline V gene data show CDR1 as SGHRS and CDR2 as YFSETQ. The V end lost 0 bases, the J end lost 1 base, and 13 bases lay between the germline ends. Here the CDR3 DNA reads TGCGCCAGCAGCTTGGTCGGCGGTTTCAAGAACACTGAAGCTTTCTTT. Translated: CASSLVGGFKNTEAFF.

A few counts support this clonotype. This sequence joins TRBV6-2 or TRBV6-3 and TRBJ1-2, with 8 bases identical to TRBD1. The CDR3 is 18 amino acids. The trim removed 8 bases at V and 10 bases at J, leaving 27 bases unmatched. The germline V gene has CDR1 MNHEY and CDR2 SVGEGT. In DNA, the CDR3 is TGTGCCAGCGTTGGTATTACCGGGACAGGACCCTCATTCCGGCACTACACCTTC. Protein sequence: CASVGITGTGPSFRHYTF.

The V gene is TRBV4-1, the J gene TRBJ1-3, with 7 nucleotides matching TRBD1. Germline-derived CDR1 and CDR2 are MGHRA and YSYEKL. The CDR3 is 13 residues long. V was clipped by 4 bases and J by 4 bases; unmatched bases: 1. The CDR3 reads CASSPDRGNTIYF. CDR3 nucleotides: TGCGCCAGCAGCCCGGACAGGGGAAACACCATATATTTT.

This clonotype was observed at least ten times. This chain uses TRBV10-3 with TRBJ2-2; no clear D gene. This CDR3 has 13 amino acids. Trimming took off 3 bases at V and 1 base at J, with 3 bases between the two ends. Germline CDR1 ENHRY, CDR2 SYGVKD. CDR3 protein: CAISDMNTGELFF. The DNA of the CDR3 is TGTGCCATCAGTGATATGAACACCGGGGAGCTGTTTTTT.

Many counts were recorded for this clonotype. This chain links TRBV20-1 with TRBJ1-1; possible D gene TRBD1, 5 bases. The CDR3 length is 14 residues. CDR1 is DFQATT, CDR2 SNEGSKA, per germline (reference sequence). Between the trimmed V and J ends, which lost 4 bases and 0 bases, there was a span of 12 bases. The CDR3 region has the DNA TGCAGTGCTACGGTTGAGGGGCTGAACACTGAAGCTTTCTTT. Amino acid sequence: CSATVEGLNTEAFF.

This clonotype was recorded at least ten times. This CDR3 reads CASSESRMNTEAFF. CDR3 coding DNA: TGTGCCAGCAGTGAATCGAGGATGAACACTGAAGCTTTCTTT. The chain carries TRBV6-1 and TRBJ1-1, with D unresolved. CDR3 length equals 14 residues. V shed 2 bases and J shed 0 bases, with 7 bases lying between them. Germline V gene sequence: CDR1 MNHNS, CDR2 SASEGT.

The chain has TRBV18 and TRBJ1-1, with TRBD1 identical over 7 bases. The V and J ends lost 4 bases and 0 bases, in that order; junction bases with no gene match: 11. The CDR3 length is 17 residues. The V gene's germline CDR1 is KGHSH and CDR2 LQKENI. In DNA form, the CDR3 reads TGTGCCAGCTCACAAACGGCTGGGGACAGAATGAACACTGAAGCTTTCTTT. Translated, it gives CASSQTAGDRMNTEAFF.

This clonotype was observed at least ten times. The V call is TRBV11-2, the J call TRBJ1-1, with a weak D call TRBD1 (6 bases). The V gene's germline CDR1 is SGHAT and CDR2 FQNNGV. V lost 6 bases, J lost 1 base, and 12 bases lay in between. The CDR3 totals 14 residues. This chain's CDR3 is CASRKGVQNTEAFF. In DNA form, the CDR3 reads TGTGCCAGCAGAAAGGGGGTGCAGAACACTGAAGCTTTCTTT.

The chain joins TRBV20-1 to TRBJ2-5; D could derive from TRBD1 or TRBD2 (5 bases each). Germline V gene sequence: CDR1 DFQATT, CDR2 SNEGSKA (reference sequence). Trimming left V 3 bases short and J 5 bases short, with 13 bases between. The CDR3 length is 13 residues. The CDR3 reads CSASKKWGETQYF. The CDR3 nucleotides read TGCAGTGCTAGCAAAAAATGGGGGGAGACCCAGTACTTC.

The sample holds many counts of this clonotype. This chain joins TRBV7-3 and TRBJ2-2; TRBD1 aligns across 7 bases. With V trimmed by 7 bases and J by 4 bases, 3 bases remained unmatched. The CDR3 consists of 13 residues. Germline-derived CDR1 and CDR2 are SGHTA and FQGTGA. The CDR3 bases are TGTGCCAGCAAGGGACAGTCCACCGGGGAGCTGTTTTTT. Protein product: CASKGQSTGELFF. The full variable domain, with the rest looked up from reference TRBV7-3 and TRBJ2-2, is GAGVSQTPSNKVTEKGKYVELRCDPISGHTALYWYRQSLGQGPEFLIYFQGTGAADDSGLPNDRFFAVRPEGSVSTLKIQRTERGDSAVYLCASKGQSTGELFFGEGSRLTVL.

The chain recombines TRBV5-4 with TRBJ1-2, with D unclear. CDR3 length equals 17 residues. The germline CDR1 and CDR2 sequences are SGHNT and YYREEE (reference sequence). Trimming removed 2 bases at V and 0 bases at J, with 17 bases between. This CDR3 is CASSFEGRNPTNYGYTF. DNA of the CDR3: TGTGCCAGCAGCTTTGAGGGCAGAAACCCTACTAACTATGGCTACACCTTC.

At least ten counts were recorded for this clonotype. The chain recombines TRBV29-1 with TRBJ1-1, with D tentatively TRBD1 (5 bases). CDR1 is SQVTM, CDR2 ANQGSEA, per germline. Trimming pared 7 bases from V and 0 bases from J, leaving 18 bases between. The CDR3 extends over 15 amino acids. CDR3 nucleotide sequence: TGCAGCGCCACAGCGGGGACGGAGATGAACACTGAAGCTTTCTTT. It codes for CSATAGTEMNTEAFF.

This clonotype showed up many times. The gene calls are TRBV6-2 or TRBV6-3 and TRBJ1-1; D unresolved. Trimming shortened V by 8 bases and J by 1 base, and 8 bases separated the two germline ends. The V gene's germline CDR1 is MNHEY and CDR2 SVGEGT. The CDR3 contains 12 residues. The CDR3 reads CASGRTNTEAFF. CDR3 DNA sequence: TGTGCCAGCGGCCGGACGAACACTGAAGCTTTCTTT.